This T cell receptor (beta chain) was identified during a study of blood T cell repertoires in COVID-19. Turning to the study itself: Italy, Spain and the United States were the sources of the convalescent and acute COVID-19 samples.

V dropped 1 base and J dropped 6 bases, with 14 bases sitting between them. This CDR3 comprises 15 residues. Per the germline V gene, CDR1 is SGHVS and CDR2 is FQNEAQ. In the original analysis: Scientists estimated how many nucleated cells there were by amplifying reference gene primers. TCRdb keeps only in-frame clones here, not all; method: immunoSEQ multiplex PCR. Clone size and V and J calls were adopted from that table, with D and trimming inferred from the DNA. The table records 63,000 or so clones, just under 90% of them present only once. Sequencing was done on a sample of peripheral blood. The sequence was collected from a man aged 60 to 75 with acute or convalescent COVID-19. The chain uses TRBV7-8 and TRBJ2-3; D call uncertain. Here the CDR3 reads CASSLDYRLGDTQYF. CDR3 coding DNA: TGTGCCAGCAGCTTAGACTACCGGTTAGGCGATACGCAGTATTTT.